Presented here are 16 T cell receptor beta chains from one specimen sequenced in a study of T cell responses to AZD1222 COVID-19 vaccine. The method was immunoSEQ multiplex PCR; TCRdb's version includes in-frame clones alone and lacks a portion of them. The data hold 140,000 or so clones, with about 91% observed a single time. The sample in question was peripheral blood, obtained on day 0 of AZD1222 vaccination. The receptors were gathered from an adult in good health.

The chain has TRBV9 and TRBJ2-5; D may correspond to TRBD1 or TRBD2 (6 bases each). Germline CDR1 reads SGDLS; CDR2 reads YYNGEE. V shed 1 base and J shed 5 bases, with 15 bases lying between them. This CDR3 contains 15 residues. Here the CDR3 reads CASSVTGGQGETQYF. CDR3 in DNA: TGTGCCAGCAGCGTAACAGGAGGGCAGGGGGAGACCCAGTACTTC.

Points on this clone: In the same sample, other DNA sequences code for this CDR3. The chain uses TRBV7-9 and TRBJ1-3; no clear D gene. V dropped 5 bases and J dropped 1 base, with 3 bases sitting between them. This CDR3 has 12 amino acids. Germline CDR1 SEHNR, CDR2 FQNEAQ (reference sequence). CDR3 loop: CASSPSGNTIYF. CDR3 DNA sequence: TGTGCCAGCAGCCCTTCTGGAAACACCATATATTTT.

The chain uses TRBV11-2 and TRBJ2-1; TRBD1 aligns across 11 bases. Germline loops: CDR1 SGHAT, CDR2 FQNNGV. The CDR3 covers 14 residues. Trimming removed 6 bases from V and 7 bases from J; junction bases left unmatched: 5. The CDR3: CASSWTGGMNEQFF. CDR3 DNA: TGTGCCAGCAGTTGGACAGGGGGCATGAATGAGCAGTTCTTC.

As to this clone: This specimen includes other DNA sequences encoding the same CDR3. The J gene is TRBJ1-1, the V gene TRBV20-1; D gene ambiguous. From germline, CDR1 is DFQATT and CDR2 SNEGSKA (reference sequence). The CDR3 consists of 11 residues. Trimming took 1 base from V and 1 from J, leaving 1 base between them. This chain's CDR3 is CSARGNTEAFF. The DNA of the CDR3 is TGCAGTGCTAGAGGGAACACTGAAGCTTTCTTT.

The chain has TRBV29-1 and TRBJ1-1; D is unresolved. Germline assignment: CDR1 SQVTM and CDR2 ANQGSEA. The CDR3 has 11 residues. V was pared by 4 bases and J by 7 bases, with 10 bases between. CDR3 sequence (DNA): TGCAGCGTTGGAGGTAGCTTTGAAGCTTTCTTT. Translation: CSVGGSFEAFF.

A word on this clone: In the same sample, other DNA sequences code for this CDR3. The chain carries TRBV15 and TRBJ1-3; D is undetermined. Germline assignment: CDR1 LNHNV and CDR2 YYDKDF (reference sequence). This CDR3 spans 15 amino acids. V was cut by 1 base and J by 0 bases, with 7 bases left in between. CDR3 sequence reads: CATSRVTGSGNTIYF. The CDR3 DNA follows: TGTGCCACCAGCAGAGTGACGGGCTCTGGAAACACCATATATTTT.

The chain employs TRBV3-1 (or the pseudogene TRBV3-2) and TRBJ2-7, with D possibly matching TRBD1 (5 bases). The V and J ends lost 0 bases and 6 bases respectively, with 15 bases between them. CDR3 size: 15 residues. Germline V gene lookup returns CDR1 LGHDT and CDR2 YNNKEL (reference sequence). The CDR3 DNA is TGTGCCAGCAGCCAAGATCTGGCAGGGTTGGGCGAGCAGTACTTC. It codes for CASSQDLAGLGEQYF.

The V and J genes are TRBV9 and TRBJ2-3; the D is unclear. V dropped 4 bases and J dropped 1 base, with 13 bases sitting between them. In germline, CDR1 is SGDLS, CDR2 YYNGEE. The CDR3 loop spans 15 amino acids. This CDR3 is CASSTSPWGTDTQYF. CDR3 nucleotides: TGTGCCAGCAGCACAAGTCCGTGGGGCACAGATACGCAGTATTTT.

CDR3 protein: CASSLRRDYNEQFF. In DNA, the CDR3 is TGTGCCAGCAGCCTCCGACGGGACTACAATGAGCAGTTCTTC. The rearrangement joins TRBV11-2 to TRBJ2-1; TRBD2 is a possible D gene (5 bases). The CDR3 consists of 14 residues. The germline V and J ends were trimmed by 5 bases and 3 bases, with 11 bases remaining between them. Germline V CDR1 and CDR2: SGHAT, FQNNGV.

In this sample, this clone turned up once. The chain's CDR3 is CASSQGGQGIGDTQYF. The CDR3 nucleotides are TGCGCCAGCAGCCAAGGGGGACAGGGGATAGGAGATACGCAGTATTTT. The chain couples TRBV4-1 to TRBJ2-3; 10 bases match TRBD1. J was trimmed by 5 bases and V by 1 base; bases with no gene match: 6. The CDR3 runs 16 residues. CDR1 and CDR2 from the germline V gene are MGHRA and YSYEKL.

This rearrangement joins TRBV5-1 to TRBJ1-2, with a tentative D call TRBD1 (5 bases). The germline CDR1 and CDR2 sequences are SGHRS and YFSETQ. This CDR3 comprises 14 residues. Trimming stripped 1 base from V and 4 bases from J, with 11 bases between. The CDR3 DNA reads TGCGCCAGCAGCTTGTACGCTGGGACCTATGGCTACACCTTC. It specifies CASSLYAGTYGYTF.

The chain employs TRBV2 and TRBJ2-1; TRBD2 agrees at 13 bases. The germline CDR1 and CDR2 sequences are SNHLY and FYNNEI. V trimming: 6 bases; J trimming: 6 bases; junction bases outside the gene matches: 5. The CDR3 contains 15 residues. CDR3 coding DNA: TGTGCCAGCAGCGCCGGACTAGCGGGGGTCAATGAGCAGTTCTTC. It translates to CASSAGLAGVNEQFF.

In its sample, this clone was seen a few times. CDR3 sequence (DNA): TGTGCCAGCAAACAAGAGACCCAGTACTTC. Translation: CASKQETQYF. The chain joins TRBV2 to TRBJ2-5; no definite D call. The V end was cut by 7 bases, the J end by 2 bases, with 2 bases between. Germline V gene sequence: CDR1 SNHLY, CDR2 FYNNEI. The CDR3 is 10 residues long.

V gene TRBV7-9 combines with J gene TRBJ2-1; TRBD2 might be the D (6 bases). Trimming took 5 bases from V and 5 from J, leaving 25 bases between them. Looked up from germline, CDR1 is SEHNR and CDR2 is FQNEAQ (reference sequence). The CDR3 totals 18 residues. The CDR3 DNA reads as TGTGCCAGCAGCACCCCTAGCGTCTGGACGGATCGAAACAATGAGCAGTTCTTC. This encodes CASSTPSVWTDRNNEQFF.

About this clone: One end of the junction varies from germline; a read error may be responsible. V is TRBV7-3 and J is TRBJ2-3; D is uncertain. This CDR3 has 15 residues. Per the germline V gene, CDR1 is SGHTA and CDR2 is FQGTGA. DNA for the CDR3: TGTGCCAGCAGCCTAACGGGCCTTAGCACAGATACGCAGTATTTT. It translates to CASSLTGLSTDTQYF. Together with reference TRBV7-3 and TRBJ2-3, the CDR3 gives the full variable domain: GAGVSQTPSNKVTEKGKYVELRCDPISGHTALYWYRQSLGQGPEFLIYFQGTGAADDSGLPNDRFFAVRPEGSVSTLKIQRTERGDSAVYLCASSLTGLSTDTQYFGPGTRLTVL.

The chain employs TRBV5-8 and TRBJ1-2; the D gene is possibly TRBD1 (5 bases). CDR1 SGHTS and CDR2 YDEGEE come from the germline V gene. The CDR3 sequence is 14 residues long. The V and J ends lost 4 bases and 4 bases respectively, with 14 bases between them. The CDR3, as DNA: TGTGCCAGCAGCCTACGGGGGGTTAGCTATGGCTACACCTTC. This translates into CASSLRGVSYGYTF. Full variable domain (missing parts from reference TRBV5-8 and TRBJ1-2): EAGVTQSPTHLIKTRGQQATLRCSPISGHTSVYWYQQALGLGLQFLLWYDEGEERNRGNFPPRFSGRQFPNYSSELNVNALELEDSALYLCASSLRGVSYGYTFGSGTRLTVV.